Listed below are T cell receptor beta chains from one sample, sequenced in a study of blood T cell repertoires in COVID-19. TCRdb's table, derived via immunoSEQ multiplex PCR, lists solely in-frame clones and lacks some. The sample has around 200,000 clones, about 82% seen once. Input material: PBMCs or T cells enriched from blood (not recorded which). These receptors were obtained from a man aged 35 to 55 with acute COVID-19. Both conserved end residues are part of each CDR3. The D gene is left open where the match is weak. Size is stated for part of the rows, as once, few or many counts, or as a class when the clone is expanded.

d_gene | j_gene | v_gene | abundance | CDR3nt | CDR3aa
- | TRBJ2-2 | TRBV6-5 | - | TGTGCCAGCAGTTACTCTCCCGGGTCCGGGGAGCTGTTTTTT | CASSYSPGSGELFF
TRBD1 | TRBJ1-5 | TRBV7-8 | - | TGTGCCAGCAGCATTTACCGGGACAGGGGCAATCAGCCCCAGCATTTT | CASSIYRDRGNQPQHF
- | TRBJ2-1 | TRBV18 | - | TGTGCCAGCTCACCCCCCCGGACAGGGAGCGGGACTGAGCAGTTCTTC | CASSPPRTGSGTEQFF
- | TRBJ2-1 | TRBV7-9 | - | TGTGCCAGCTGGCGGGAGCAGTTCTTC | CASWREQFF
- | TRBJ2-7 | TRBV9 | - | TGTGCCAGCAGCGTACGTACGTCGGGTGACGAGCAGTACTTC | CASSVRTSGDEQYF
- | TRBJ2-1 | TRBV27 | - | TGTGCCAGCAGCCGTCGGGGGACGGTTAACAATGAGCAGTTCTTC | CASSRRGTVNNEQFF
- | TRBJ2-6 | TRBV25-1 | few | TGTGCCAGCGCCAAGCCCGGGGAGGGGGGCGCTGGGGCCAACGTCCTGACTTTC | CASAKPGEGGAGANVLTF
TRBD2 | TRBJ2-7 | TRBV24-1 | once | TGTGCCACCAGTGACCAAACTAGCGGGATCGACGAGCAGTACTTC | CATSDQTSGIDEQYF
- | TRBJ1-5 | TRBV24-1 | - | TGTGCCACCAGTGACTCCCCCCAGGGGCTGGGACAGCCCCAGCATTTT | CATSDSPQGLGQPQHF
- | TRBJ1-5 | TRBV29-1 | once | TGCAGATGGGCCAGGCGCAATCAGCCCCAGCATTTT | CRWARRNQPQHF
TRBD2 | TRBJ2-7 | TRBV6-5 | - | TGTGCCAGCAGTTACTCCCTCGCGGGAGGGTACGAGCAGTACTTC | CASSYSLAGGYEQYF
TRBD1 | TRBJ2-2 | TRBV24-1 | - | TGTGCCACCAGTGATCCCGGGACAGTGACCGGGGAGCTGTTTTTT | CATSDPGTVTGELFF
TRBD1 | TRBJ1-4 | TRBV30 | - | TGTGCCTGGAGTGTAGGGGGCGCAGGCGAAAAACTGTTTTTT | CAWSVGGAGEKLFF
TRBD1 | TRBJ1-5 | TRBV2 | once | TGTGCCAGCAGTCAGGGACAGGGGGCCTGGCAGCCCCAGCATTTT | CASSQGQGAWQPQHF
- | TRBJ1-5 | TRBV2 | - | TGTGCCAGCAGTGGGGGCGTGAATCAGCCCCAGCATTTT | CASSGGVNQPQHF
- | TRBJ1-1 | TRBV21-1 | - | TGTGCCAGCAGCATTTGGGGACAGGGTAGGTGCACTGAAGCTTTCTTT | CASSIWGQGRCTEAFF
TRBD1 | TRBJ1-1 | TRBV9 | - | TGTGCCAGCAGCGAGGGGACAGATGTGAACACTGAAGCTTTCTTT | CASSEGTDVNTEAFF
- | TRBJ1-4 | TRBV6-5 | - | TGTGCCAGCAGTCCCCGGGGTTCTAATGAAAAACTGTTTTTT | CASSPRGSNEKLFF
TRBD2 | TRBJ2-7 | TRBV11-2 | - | TGTGCCAGCAGCGTAGACGTAGCGGGAGGTTCGCGGGAGCAGTACTTC | CASSVDVAGGSREQYF
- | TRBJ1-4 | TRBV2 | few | TGTGCCAGCGGGCAGCGGCCTAATGAAAAACTGTTTTTT | CASGQRPNEKLFF
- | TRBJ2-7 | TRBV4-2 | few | TGTGCCAGCAGCCGTTCATACGGGAGCTCCTACGAGCAGTACTTC | CASSRSYGSSYEQYF
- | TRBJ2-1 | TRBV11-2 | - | TGTGCCAGCAGCTTAGCTGGCGGTACCTACAATGAGCAGTTCTTC | CASSLAGGTYNEQFF
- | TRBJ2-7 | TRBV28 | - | TGTGCCAGCAGTTCAGGGGTCGAGCAGTACTTC | CASSSGVEQYF
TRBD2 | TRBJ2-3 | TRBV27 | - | TGTGCCAGCAGTTTCCTCCCTAGCGGGAGTGGGGATACGCAGTATTTT | CASSFLPSGSGDTQYF
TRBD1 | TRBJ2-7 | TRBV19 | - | TGTGCCAGTAGTACGACAGGGGGGACCTACGAGCAGTACTTC | CASSTTGGTYEQYF
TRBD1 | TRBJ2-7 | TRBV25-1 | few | TGTGCCAGCAGTGGTTACGGACAGGTCGAGCAGTACTTC | CASSGYGQVEQYF
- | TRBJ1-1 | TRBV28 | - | TGTGCCGCGGGGTTGTCGGGGACTGAAGCTTTCTTT | CAAGLSGTEAFF
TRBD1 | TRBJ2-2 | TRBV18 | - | TGTGCCAGCTCTCGCAGCAGGACAGGGACCGGGGAGCTGTTTTTT | CASSRSRTGTGELFF
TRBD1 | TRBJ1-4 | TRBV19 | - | TGTGCCAGTAGCCGGGACAGGGGTTCTAATGAAAAACTGTTTTTT | CASSRDRGSNEKLFF
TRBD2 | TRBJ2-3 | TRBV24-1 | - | TGTGCCACTTCTATAGCGGGACGCACAGATACGCAGTATTTT | CATSIAGRTDTQYF
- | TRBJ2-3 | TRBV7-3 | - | TGTGCCAGCAGCCCATACACTTTCGGGGCAGATACGCAGTATTTT | CASSPYTFGADTQYF
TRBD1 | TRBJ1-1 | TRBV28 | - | TGTGCCAGCAGTCGACAGGGGAAGAACACTGAAGCTTTCTTT | CASSRQGKNTEAFF
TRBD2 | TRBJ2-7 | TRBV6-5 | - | TGTGCCAGCAGTTGGGGGGGAGCCTACGAGCAGTACTTC | CASSWGGAYEQYF
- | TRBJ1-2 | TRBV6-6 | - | TGTGCCAGCAGTCCCCGGGGGGGCGATGGCTACACCTTC | CASSPRGGDGYTF
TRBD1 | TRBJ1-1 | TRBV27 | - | TGTGCCAGCAGTTACGAACCACAGGGGCCGCTAGCTTTCTTT | CASSYEPQGPLAFF
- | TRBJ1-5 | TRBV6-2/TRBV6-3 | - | TGTGCCAGCAGTCCCAGGGGCGCCGGGAATCAGCCCCAGCATTTT | CASSPRGAGNQPQHF
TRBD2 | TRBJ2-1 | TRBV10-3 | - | TGTGCCATCAGGGAGGGACTAGATACTCATGAGCAGTTCTTC | CAIREGLDTHEQFF
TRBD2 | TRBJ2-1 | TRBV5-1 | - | TGCGCCAGCAGCAGTACCGATAGCGGGTTCTACAATGAGCAGTTCTTC | CASSSTDSGFYNEQFF
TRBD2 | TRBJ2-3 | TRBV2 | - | TGTGCCACAATACTAGCGGACGGGGATACGCAGTATTTT | CATILADGDTQYF
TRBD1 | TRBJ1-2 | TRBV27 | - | TGTGCCAGCCGCGAAGACAGGGGCTATGGCTACACCTTC | CASREDRGYGYTF
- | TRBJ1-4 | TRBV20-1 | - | TGCAGTGCTAGTCCCCCAGGAAATGAAAAACTGTTTTTT | CSASPPGNEKLFF
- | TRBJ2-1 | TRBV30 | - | TGTGCCTGGAGGCCCATAAGATCGAGGGCCAAGAGCAATGAGCAGTTCTTC | CAWRPIRSRAKSNEQFF
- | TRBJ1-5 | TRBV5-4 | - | TGTGCCAGCAGCTTGACGGGACAGCCCCAGCATTTT | CASSLTGQPQHF
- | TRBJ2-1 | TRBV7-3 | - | TGTGCCAGCAGCCCAAGCCACGGCTCCTACAATGAGCAGTTCTTC | CASSPSHGSYNEQFF
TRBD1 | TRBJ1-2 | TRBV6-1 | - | TGTGCCAGCAGCGAAGGGCCACAGGGGGATGGCTACACCTTC | CASSEGPQGDGYTF
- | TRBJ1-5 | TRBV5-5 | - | TGTGCCAGCAGCTTGGCCGACCCGAGGATGGGCAATCAGCCCCAGCATTTT | CASSLADPRMGNQPQHF
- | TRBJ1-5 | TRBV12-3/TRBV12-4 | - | TGTGCCAGCAGTTTACCAGATCAGCCCCAGCATTTT | CASSLPDQPQHF
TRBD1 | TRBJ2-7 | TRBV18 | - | TGTGCCAGCTCTACCGGACAGGGGATCTACGAGCAGTACTTC | CASSTGQGIYEQYF
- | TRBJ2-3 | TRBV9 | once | TGTGCCAGCAGCGAGACCTCCACGGGAGATACGCAGTATTTT | CASSETSTGDTQYF
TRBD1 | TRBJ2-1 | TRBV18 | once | TGTGCCAGCTCACCATTACAGGGGGGCGAGCAGTTCTTC | CASSPLQGGEQFF
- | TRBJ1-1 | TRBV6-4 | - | TGTGCCAGCAGTGACGAGGGAGGCACTGAAGCTTTCTTT | CASSDEGGTEAFF
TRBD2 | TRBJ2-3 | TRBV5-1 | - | TGCGCCAGCAGACCGGGGGGGACTAGCGGAGATACGCAGTATTTT | CASRPGGTSGDTQYF
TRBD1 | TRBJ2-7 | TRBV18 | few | TGTGCCAGCTCACCGGGACAGGACGCATACGAGCAGTACTTC | CASSPGQDAYEQYF
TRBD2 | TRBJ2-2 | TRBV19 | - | TGTGCCAGTAGTGGGCTAGCGGGAGCGGTCGGGGAGCTGTTTTTT | CASSGLAGAVGELFF
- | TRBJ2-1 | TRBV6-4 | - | TGTGCCAGCAGTGACTTTCCGGGCTCCTACAATGAGCAGTTCTTC | CASSDFPGSYNEQFF
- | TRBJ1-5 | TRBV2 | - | TGTGCCAGCAGTGAAGCGATAACGGGACGGCGGGAAGATCAGCCCCAGCATTTT | CASSEAITGRREDQPQHF
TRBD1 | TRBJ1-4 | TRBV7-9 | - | TGTGCCAGCAGCAGTGGGACAGAGAATGAAAAACTGTTTTTT | CASSSGTENEKLFF
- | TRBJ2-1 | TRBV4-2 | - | TGTGCCAGCAGCCTGGGGGTAGCAGGGGATGAGCAGTTCTTC | CASSLGVAGDEQFF
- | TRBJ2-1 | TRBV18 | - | TGTGCCAGCTTACCCAGGGGCTCCCAGCATGAGCAGTTCTTC | CASLPRGSQHEQFF